This T cell receptor beta chain stems from a study of technical replicates of blood from several donors. Data came from immunoSEQ multiplex PCR; TCRdb stores just in-frame clones and leaves some out. The table has over 85,000 clones, almost 97% seen once; the top ten hold approximately 0.35%. The trim removed 3 bases at V and 5 bases at J, leaving 7 bases unmatched. CDR3 length: 15 amino acids. Germline CDR1 and CDR2: KGHSH and LQKENI. The TCR originated in a human donor in good health. Sequencing used T cells isolated from PBMCs. The chain joins TRBV18 to TRBJ2-7, with TRBD1 matching over 10 bases. In DNA, the CDR3 is TGTGCCAGCTCACCGCCGGGACAGGGGCCAAACGAGCAGTACTTC. The encoded protein is CASSPPGQGPNEQYF.